The 8 T cell receptor beta chains below were found in one sample sequenced in a study of blood T cell repertoires in COVID-19. Sequencing was performed with immunoSEQ multiplex PCR; in TCRdb, only in-frame clones are kept and a portion is missing. The sample lists some 50,000 clones, around 90% seen once, with roughly 8% in the top ten. Sequences were obtained from peripheral blood. These receptors were collected from a man aged 50-60 years with active COVID-19.

The chain links TRBV6-5 to TRBJ2-3, with a tentative D call TRBD2 (6 bases). CDR1 and CDR2 from the germline V gene are MNHEY and SVGAGI. This CDR3 is built from 14 residues. Deletions cut 6 bases from V and 3 bases from J, with 13 bases between. The CDR3 reads CASSLRDSTDTQYF. The CDR3 region has the DNA TGTGCCAGCAGCCTTAGGGACTCGACAGATACGCAGTATTTT.

The V call is TRBV19, the J call TRBJ1-2; 10 nucleotides line up with TRBD1. The CDR3 covers 14 residues. CDR1 is LNHDA and CDR2 is SQIVND in the germline V gene (reference sequence). Trimming at V came to 4 bases and at J to 8 bases, leaving 7 bases not matched to a gene. CDR3: CASSKRDRGLGYTF. CDR3 nucleotide sequence: TGTGCCAGTAGTAAACGGGACAGGGGTTTGGGCTACACCTTC.

The chain combines TRBV6-4 with TRBJ1-5, with 7 bases matching TRBD1. V gave up 5 bases and J gave up 9 bases; unmatched junction bases: 10. This CDR3 is built from 14 residues. The V gene's germline CDR1 is MRHNA and CDR2 SNTAGT. CDR3 loop: CASSPGQTDRPQHF. DNA of the CDR3: TGTGCCAGCAGTCCGGGACAGACCGATCGGCCCCAGCATTTT.

This clone was observed a handful of times. The CDR3, as DNA: TGTGCCAGCAGCTCGAAACCGGGACAGGGGTGGGAGCAGTACTTC. Translation: CASSSKPGQGWEQYF. The chain combines TRBV5-6 with TRBJ2-7; 10 bases agree with TRBD1. Per germline, CDR1 SGHDT and CDR2 YYEEEE. The ends lost 3 bases at V and 7 bases at J; junction bases unmatched: 10. The CDR3 length is 15 residues.

The V gene is TRBV28, the J gene TRBJ1-4, with D hard to call. The germline CDR1 and CDR2 sequences are MDHEN and SYDVKM. CDR3 length: 17 residues. Trimming took off 3 bases at V and 0 bases at J, with 14 bases between the two ends. The DNA of the CDR3 is TGTGCCAGCAGTTTTTCTCTTAGAGAGGCAACTAATGAAAAACTGTTTTTT. As protein: CASSFSLREATNEKLFF.

This chain uses TRBV5-4 with TRBJ2-6, with TRBD1 matching over 10 bases. The CDR3 has 18 residues. The V gene end was trimmed by 4 bases and the J gene end by 1 base; junction bases not matched to a gene: 8. Germline V gene lookup returns CDR1 SGHNT and CDR2 YYREEE (reference sequence). CDR3 bases: TGTGCCAGCAGCCGATGGGGACAGGGGATATCTGGGGCCAACGTCCTGACTTTC. Encoded protein: CASSRWGQGISGANVLTF. Together with reference TRBV5-4 and TRBJ2-6, the CDR3 gives the full variable domain: ETGVTQSPTHLIKTRGQQVTLRCSSQSGHNTVSWYQQALGQGPQFIFQYYREEENGRGNFPPRFSGLQFPNYSSELNVNALELDDSALYLCASSRWGQGISGANVLTFGAGSRLTVL.

The chain links TRBV5-1 to TRBJ1-5; 11 bases agree with TRBD1. Germline loops: CDR1 SGHRS, CDR2 YFSETQ. With 4 bases clipped from V and 0 bases from J, the junction kept 3 bases outside the gene matches. The CDR3 sequence is 16 residues long. CDR3 nucleotide sequence: TGCGCCAGCAGCCAAGGGACAGGGGGTAGCAATCAGCCCCAGCATTTT. Translating it yields CASSQGTGGSNQPQHF.

The chain combines TRBV7-8 with TRBJ2-5; D is possibly TRBD1 (6 bases). The CDR3 loop spans 15 amino acids. Germline values: CDR1 SGHVS, CDR2 FQNEAQ. The ends were cut back, 3 bases at V and 1 base at J, with 12 bases in the middle. The CDR3 reads CASSFTGTLQETQYF. CDR3 sequence (DNA): TGTGCCAGCAGCTTTACAGGGACCCTCCAAGAGACCCAGTACTTC. The whole variable domain, remainder taken from reference TRBV7-8 and TRBJ2-5, is GAGVSQSPRYKVAKRGQDVALRCDPISGHVSLFWYQQALGQGPEFLTYFQNEAQLDKSGLPSDRFFAERPEGSVSTLKIQRTQQEDSAVYLCASSFTGTLQETQYFGPGTRLLVL.